These 32 T cell receptor beta chains came from one sample sequenced in a study of beta chain features in type 1 diabetes. cDNA synthesis used the whole RNA isolate, giving expressed TCRB sequences. Measured with immunoSEQ multiplex PCR; TCRdb has only the in-frame clones, and not every one. The table lists 620,000 or so clones, around 15% of them singletons. Material: naive CD4+ T cells from blood. These TCRs come from a man younger than 30 in good health.

This clone has just a few counts. J is TRBJ2-3 and V is TRBV4-1; no reliable D call. V was shortened by 2 bases and J by 3 bases, with 12 bases between the two germline ends. The CDR3 has 15 amino acids. Germline CDR1 and CDR2: MGHRA and YSYEKL. In nucleotides, the CDR3 is TGCGCCAGCAGCCAACTAACCGTTACAACAGATACGCAGTATTTT. Translating gives CASSQLTVTTDTQYF.

This chain links TRBV4-1 with TRBJ2-3; D is tentatively TRBD1 or TRBD2 (7 bases each). The CDR3 runs to 14 residues. The germline CDR1 and CDR2 sequences are MGHRA and YSYEKL. The ends were cut back, 6 bases at V and 5 bases at J, with 15 bases in the middle. This CDR3 is CASRRQGGGDTQYF. The CDR3 nucleotides read TGCGCCAGCAGAAGACAGGGAGGGGGAGATACGCAGTATTTT.

V and J are TRBV4-2 and TRBJ2-3, with a weak D call TRBD2 (6 bases). Trimming took off 1 base at V and 2 bases at J, with 16 bases between the two ends. The germline V gene has CDR1 LGHNA and CDR2 YNFKEQ. There are 17 residues in the CDR3. In DNA, the CDR3 is TGTGCCAGCAGCCAAGTGGTTATGGGAGGCGCCACAGATACGCAGTATTTT. Protein: CASSQVVMGGATDTQYF.

This clone has more than one count but fewer than ten. The V gene is TRBV29-1, the J gene TRBJ1-2, with D uncertain. The ends were cut back, 4 bases at V and 0 bases at J, with 9 bases in the middle. The CDR3 loop spans 13 amino acids. Germline V lookup: CDR1 SQVTM, CDR2 ANQGSEA. The CDR3 sequence is CSVGAGANYGYTF. The DNA for the CDR3 is TGCAGCGTTGGGGCCGGGGCTAACTATGGCTACACCTTC.

This chain uses TRBV2 with TRBJ1-1, with D uncertain. V dropped 1 base and J dropped 7 bases, with 10 bases sitting between them. This CDR3 comprises 13 residues. Germline-derived CDR1 and CDR2 are SNHLY and FYNNEI. The CDR3 DNA reads TGTGCCAGCAGTGAAGACAGTAGACTTGAAGCTTTCTTT. Translation: CASSEDSRLEAFF. Full variable domain (rest looked up from reference TRBV2 and TRBJ1-1): EPEVTQTPSHQVTQMGQEVILRCVPISNHLYFYWYRQILGQKVEFLVSFYNNEISEKSEIFDDQFSVERPDGSNFTLKIRSTKLEDSAMYFCASSEDSRLEAFFGQGTRLTVV.

This clone was seen a handful of times. The chain recombines TRBV7-2 with TRBJ2-7; a possible D gene is TRBD2 (6 bases). V shed 1 base and J shed 3 bases, with 16 bases lying between them. The length of the CDR3 is 16 residues. CDR1 and CDR2 (germline): SGHTA, FQGNSA. The CDR3: CASSLDGGKAGYEQYF. The CDR3 nucleotides are TGTGCCAGCAGCTTAGATGGCGGCAAAGCGGGCTACGAGCAGTACTTC.

The chain combines TRBV15 with TRBJ1-3; no clear D gene. V lost 3 bases and J lost 2, with 20 bases in between. Germline V gene sequence: CDR1 LNHNV, CDR2 YYDKDF (reference sequence). The CDR3 length is 18 residues. The CDR3 DNA is TGTGCCACCAGCAGGGAAAGGGCCTCACTCGGGGCTGGAAACACCATATATTTT. Residues: CATSRERASLGAGNTIYF.

This chain links TRBV28 with TRBJ2-5; 10 positions agree with TRBD2. The CDR3 is 17 amino acids. J gave up 5 bases and V 7 bases, and 16 bases lay outside the gene matches. The germline gives CDR1 MDHEN, CDR2 SYDVKM. The CDR3 DNA sequence: TGTGCCAGCAACCGAGGGACTAGCGTTTCATCCCCGGAGACCCAGTACTTC. The encoded protein is CASNRGTSVSSPETQYF.

Only a few counts were recorded for this clone. The chain links TRBV29-1 to TRBJ1-4; no clear D gene. With 5 bases removed from V and 8 bases from J, the gap between germline ends came to 12 bases. CDR3 length equals 12 residues. Germline V CDR1 and CDR2: SQVTM, ANQGSEA. The CDR3 nucleotides read TGCAGCGTTTCCAGGTCTGGGGAAAAACTGTTTTTT. Its protein product is CSVSRSGEKLFF.

There are a few counts of this clone. The J gene is TRBJ2-3, the V gene TRBV30; 9 bases line up with TRBD1. V shed 0 bases, J shed 2 bases, and the junction held 12 bases outside the gene matches. Germline CDR1 GTSNPN, CDR2 SVGIG (reference sequence). The CDR3 is 18 amino acids. This chain's CDR3 is CAWSVGQGLSTITDTQYF. The CDR3 coding sequence is TGTGCCTGGAGTGTTGGACAGGGGTTATCCACAATCACAGATACGCAGTATTTT.

This chain connects TRBV13 to TRBJ2-7, with D perhaps matching TRBD2 (5 bases). The CDR3 length is 11 residues. The V gene lost 4 bases and the J gene lost 7 bases, with 8 bases spanning the gap. The germline gives CDR1 PRHDT, CDR2 FYEKMQ (reference sequence). CDR3 nucleotides: TGTGCCAGCAGCTCTTCGGGAGAGCAGTACTTC. Encoded protein: CASSSSGEQYF.

This chain connects TRBV7-6 to TRBJ2-2; possibly TRBD2 for D (5 bases). Germline lookup yields CDR1 SGHVS and CDR2 FNYEAQ. This CDR3 comprises 15 residues. Trimming pared 1 base from V and 4 bases from J, leaving 10 bases between. In DNA form, the CDR3 reads TGTGCCAGCAGCTTAGGGACTCCTGGCACCGGGGAGCTGTTTTTT. Amino acids: CASSLGTPGTGELFF.

For this clone: Other DNA sequences from this sample encode an identical CDR3 as well. This chain links TRBV5-1 with TRBJ1-5; D is undetermined. Germline V lookup: CDR1 SGHRS, CDR2 YFSETQ. This CDR3 is built from 15 residues. Trimming pared 0 bases from V and 1 base from J, leaving 8 bases between. The CDR3 is CASSLEGVSNQPQHF. Written as DNA, the CDR3 is TGCGCCAGCAGCTTGGAAGGTGTGAGCAATCAGCCCCAGCATTTT.

Here the CDR3 DNA reads TGTGCCAGCAGCCCGCGGACTAGCGGGAGCAATGAGCAGTTCTTC. It yields the protein CASSPRTSGSNEQFF. V and J are TRBV7-2 and TRBJ2-1, with 13 bases fitting TRBD2. Germline CDR1 reads SGHTA; CDR2 reads FQGNSA. V gave up 5 bases and J gave up 6 bases; unmatched junction bases: 4. This CDR3 spans 15 amino acids.

This clone has a handful of counts. The chain recombines TRBV28 with TRBJ2-1; weak D call: TRBD2 (5 bases). Trimming removed 7 bases at V and 4 bases at J, with 26 bases between. The CDR3 covers 18 residues. CDR1 is MDHEN, CDR2 SYDVKM, per germline. The CDR3 nucleotides read TGTGCCAGCAATACGGGCCGAAGAGGACTCTTTACTTACAATGAGCAGTTCTTC. Translating it yields CASNTGRRGLFTYNEQFF.

The chain employs TRBV6-5 and TRBJ1-5, with D uncertain. CDR1 is MNHEY and CDR2 is SVGAGI in the germline V gene. The V and J ends lost 6 bases and 1 base respectively, with 10 bases between them. The CDR3 has 14 amino acids. In DNA, the CDR3 is TGTGCCAGCAGCAGTCCGAGGAGCAATCAGCCCCAGCATTTT. Its protein is CASSSPRSNQPQHF.

This clone was counted only a few times. Compared with germline, one end of the junction differs, possibly owing to a read error. Other DNA sequences of this sample code for an identical CDR3. The chain links TRBV29-1 to TRBJ1-1; 12 bases fit TRBD1. This CDR3 contains 15 residues. The V gene's germline CDR1 is SQVTM and CDR2 ANQGSEA. Here the CDR3 reads CSAPGTGGHNTEAFF. Here the CDR3 DNA reads TGCAGCGCCCCCGGGACAGGGGGCCACAACACTGAAGCCTTCTTT.

The V gene is TRBV7-9, the J gene TRBJ1-1; D call uncertain. From germline, CDR1 is SEHNR and CDR2 FQNEAQ (reference sequence). CDR3 length equals 11 residues. Trimming took off 5 bases at V and 0 bases at J, with 1 base between the two ends. For the CDR3, the DNA is TGTGCCAGCAGCATGAACACTGAAGCTTTCTTT. Protein: CASSMNTEAFF.

There are a few counts of this clone. This chain connects TRBV5-1 to TRBJ2-1; D gene unclear. The V gene's germline CDR1 is SGHRS and CDR2 YFSETQ. The CDR3 spans 14 residues. The V gene lost 0 bases and the J gene lost 6 bases, with 10 bases spanning the gap. The CDR3 coding sequence is TGCGCCAGCAGCTTGGACGGGTTCGCCAATGAGCAGTTCTTC. Its translation: CASSLDGFANEQFF. The full variable domain, with the rest looked up from reference TRBV5-1 and TRBJ2-1, is KAGVTQTPRYLIKTRGQQVTLSCSPISGHRSVSWYQQTPGQGLQFLFEYFSETQRNKGNFPGRFSGRQFSNSRSEMNVSTLELGDSALYLCASSLDGFANEQFFGPGTRLTVL.

This clone was recorded a few times. This rearrangement joins TRBV9 to TRBJ2-1; D uncertain. Germline CDR1 and CDR2: SGDLS and YYNGEE. V shed 4 bases and J shed 5 bases, with 16 bases lying between them. This CDR3 spans 15 amino acids. The CDR3, as DNA: TGTGCCAGCAGCAGACCCGTACTCCAAAACAATGAGCAGTTCTTC. Protein sequence: CASSRPVLQNNEQFF.

CDR3 amino acids: CASRLKGRLDTEAFF. The DNA of the CDR3 is TGTGCCAGCAGGTTAAAGGGGCGACTAGACACTGAAGCTTTCTTT. The chain is built from TRBV7-2 and TRBJ1-1; D perhaps matches TRBD1 (5 bases). The V end was cut by 6 bases, the J end by 3 bases, with 17 bases between. CDR3 size: 15 residues. CDR1 SGHTA and CDR2 FQGNSA come from the germline V gene.

The CDR3 nucleotides read TGTGCCAGCAGCCCCGGGGGGGCTAGGATCTACGAGCAGTACTTC. It yields the protein CASSPGGARIYEQYF. The gene calls are TRBV5-4 and TRBJ2-7; 8 bases are shared with TRBD2. This CDR3 has 15 amino acids. After removal of 4 bases from V and 3 bases from J, the junction contained 9 bases not matched to a gene. CDR1 is SGHNT and CDR2 is YYREEE in the germline V gene (reference sequence).

Only a few counts were recorded for this clone. The genes are TRBV5-1 and TRBJ1-5; 7 bases map to TRBD1. The CDR3 sequence is 16 residues long. J lost 1 base, V lost 1 base, and 5 bases had no gene match. Germline V gene sequence: CDR1 SGHRS, CDR2 YFSETQ. CDR3 protein: CASSLMPTGSNQPQHF. CDR3 DNA sequence: TGCGCCAGCAGCTTGATGCCGACAGGGAGCAATCAGCCCCAGCATTTT.

The table lists this clone with a few counts. The gene calls are TRBV28 and TRBJ1-1, with TRBD1 identical over 9 bases. Germline V lookup: CDR1 MDHEN, CDR2 SYDVKM. V lost 5 bases and J lost 11; bases outside the gene matches: 9. This CDR3 spans 13 amino acids. Here the CDR3 reads CASSLLSGTGAFF. The CDR3 region has the DNA TGTGCCAGCAGTCTGCTCTCCGGGACAGGGGCTTTCTTT.

This clone has a handful of counts. Its ends do not fully match the called genes, so a read error is possible. The chain joins TRBV5-1 to TRBJ1-2; no reliable D call. The CDR3 has 15 residues. CDR1 is SGHRS and CDR2 is YFSETQ in the germline V gene. CDR3 sequence (DNA): TGCGCCAGCAGTTTGGCACACGGTACTAACTATGGCTACACCTTC. Its translation is CASSLAHGTNYGYTF.

In its sample, this clone was seen a few times. The V gene is TRBV7-2, the J gene TRBJ2-7; 10 bases align to TRBD1. Germline trimming cut 3 bases from V and 4 bases from J; bases unmatched to any gene: 6. Germline loops: CDR1 SGHTA, CDR2 FQGNSA. There are 15 residues in the CDR3. CDR3 nucleotide sequence: TGTGCCAGCAGCTTGGGACAGGGGATGGTTTACGAGCAGTACTTC. Its translation: CASSLGQGMVYEQYF. Supplemented by reference TRBV7-2 and TRBJ2-7, the full variable domain reads GAGVSQSPSNKVTEKGKDVELRCDPISGHTALYWYRQSLGQGLEFLIYFQGNSAPDKSGLPSDRFSAERTGGSVSTLTIQRTQQEDSAVYLCASSLGQGMVYEQYFGPGTRLTVT.

The chain has TRBV2 and TRBJ2-1, with 12 bases aligning to TRBD2. V lost 6 bases, J lost 4 bases, and 1 base stayed unmatched. The germline gives CDR1 SNHLY, CDR2 FYNNEI. This CDR3 is 14 amino acids long. In DNA, the CDR3 is TGTGCCAGCAGAGGACTAGCGGGGTACAATGAGCAGTTCTTC. It is translated as CASRGLAGYNEQFF.

A note on this clone: The sample holds other DNA sequences that translate to the same CDR3. The chain recombines TRBV5-1 with TRBJ2-5; D gene unclear. This CDR3 is 12 amino acids long. Germline CDR1 SGHRS, CDR2 YFSETQ. Trimming took off 1 base at V and 3 bases at J, with 4 bases between the two ends. The CDR3 sequence is CASSLPEETQYF. CDR3 DNA: TGCGCCAGCAGCTTGCCGGAAGAGACCCAGTACTTC.

Remarks on this clone: At one boundary the junction diverges from the germline segment, which might be a read error. The V call is TRBV9, the J call TRBJ2-7; D is tentatively TRBD1 or TRBD2 (6 bases each). The CDR3 loop spans 15 amino acids. The V gene's germline CDR1 is SGDLS and CDR2 YYNGEE. CDR3 loop: CASSASEGGSYERYF. The CDR3 DNA reads TGTGCCAGCAGCGCCTCTGAGGGGGGTAGCTACGAGCGGTACTTC.

This clone was detected a few times. V gene TRBV5-1 combines with J gene TRBJ1-1, with D perhaps TRBD1 (6 bases). With 4 bases removed from V and 4 bases from J, the gap between germline ends came to 14 bases. The CDR3 is 14 amino acids. Germline CDR1 SGHRS, CDR2 YFSETQ. CDR3 residues: CASSPLDSTTEAFF. The CDR3 DNA sequence: TGCGCCAGCAGCCCGTTGGACAGTACCACTGAAGCTTTCTTT.

This clone occurred many times. This chain connects TRBV21-1 to TRBJ2-4; TRBD1 reflects the table's D call only, with no check against the DNA. TRBV21-1 is annotated as a pseudogene. This CDR3 has 17 residues. This chain's CDR3 is CASSKESRREAKNIQYF. The CDR3 DNA reads as TGTGCCAGCAGCAAAGAGAGCAGGCGCGAGGCCAAAAACATTCAGTACTTC.

The chain links TRBV28 to TRBJ1-2, with a weak D call TRBD1 (6 bases). The CDR3 runs 13 residues. Trimming took off 3 bases at V and 6 bases at J, with 11 bases between the two ends. CDR1 and CDR2 (germline): MDHEN, SYDVKM. The CDR3 region has the DNA TGTGCCAGCAGTTTCACAGGGTTTAATGGCTACACCTTC. This codes for CASSFTGFNGYTF.